Listed below are T cell receptor beta chains from one sample, sequenced in a study of beta chain features in type 1 diabetes. TCRdb's table, derived via immunoSEQ multiplex PCR, lists solely in-frame clones and lacks some. The sample comprises nearly 700,000 clones, roughly 12% of which are singletons, and 0.02% to 0.025% rests with the top ten. The sequenced material came from naive CD4+ T cells from blood. The receptor set was obtained from a man between 18 and 29 years old with type 1 diabetes. The CDR3 runs from the conserved cysteine through the conserved F or W. Each record gives: CDR3 DNA, CDR3 protein, V gene, J gene, clone size, D gene. The D gene is left open where the match is weak. Expanded clones get a size class; other rows say once, few or many, or leave the size out.

CDR3 DNA: TGCGCCAGCCCGTCCCATGAGCAGTTCTTC; CDR3 protein: CASPSHEQFF; V gene: TRBV10-1; J gene: TRBJ2-1; clone size: few; D gene: .
CDR3 DNA: TGCGCCAGCAGCAAGGCGCGGCTTAATGCAGATACGCAGTATTTT; CDR3 protein: CASSKARLNADTQYF; V gene: TRBV5-1; J gene: TRBJ2-3; clone size: .; D gene: .
CDR3 DNA: TGTGCCTGGGACAGTCAAGAGACCCAGTACTTC; CDR3 protein: CAWDSQETQYF; V gene: TRBV30; J gene: TRBJ2-5; clone size: few; D gene: .
CDR3 DNA: TGTGCCAGCAGTCTTGATCCCAAAAACATTCAGTACTTC; CDR3 protein: CASSLDPKNIQYF; V gene: TRBV6-1; J gene: TRBJ2-4; clone size: .; D gene: .
CDR3 DNA: TGTGCCAGCAGTTTGGACTTGCCAAGCTCCTACGAGCAGTACTTC; CDR3 protein: CASSLDLPSSYEQYF; V gene: TRBV6-6; J gene: TRBJ2-7; clone size: .; D gene: .
CDR3 DNA: TGTGCCAGCAGCCACCTCACAGGCGCCATACGGCCCCAGCATTTT; CDR3 protein: CASSHLTGAIRPQHF; V gene: TRBV5-8; J gene: TRBJ1-5; clone size: few; D gene: .
CDR3 DNA: TGTGCCAGCAGCACCAGGGACAGCCTCAGTAAGGGAGGCATATATTTT; CDR3 protein: CASSTRDSLSKGGIYF; V gene: TRBV7-9; J gene: TRBJ1-3; clone size: .; D gene: TRBD1
CDR3 DNA: TGTGCCAGCAGCGGAGGACAGGGGAGAGAAGCTTTCTTT; CDR3 protein: CASSGGQGREAFF; V gene: TRBV9; J gene: TRBJ1-1; clone size: .; D gene: TRBD1
CDR3 DNA: TGTGCCAGCAGCCCCTCGACCCCCTCCTACGAGCAGTACTTC; CDR3 protein: CASSPSTPSYEQYF; V gene: TRBV7-2; J gene: TRBJ2-7; clone size: few; D gene: .
CDR3 DNA: TGTGCCTGGAGTTTCGGGGGGGCGGAAGAGACCCAGTACTTC; CDR3 protein: CAWSFGGAEETQYF; V gene: TRBV30; J gene: TRBJ2-5; clone size: .; D gene: TRBD2
CDR3 DNA: TGCAGCGTGGGCTGGCGGATAAAAATGAACACTGAAGCTTTCTTT; CDR3 protein: CSVGWRIKMNTEAFF; V gene: TRBV29-1; J gene: TRBJ1-1; clone size: .; D gene: .
CDR3 DNA: TGTGCCAGCAGCGAGGGACTAGCGGGGAGAGGGGAGACCCAGTACTTC; CDR3 protein: CASSEGLAGRGETQYF; V gene: TRBV7-7; J gene: TRBJ2-5; clone size: .; D gene: TRBD2
CDR3 DNA: TGTGCCAGCAGGGCGGCTAGCGGGTACAATGAGCAGTTCTTC; CDR3 protein: CASRAASGYNEQFF; V gene: TRBV7-9; J gene: TRBJ2-1; clone size: few; D gene: TRBD2
CDR3 DNA: TGTGCCAGCAGCCTCACCGGACTCCAAGAGACCCAGTACTTC; CDR3 protein: CASSLTGLQETQYF; V gene: TRBV7-9; J gene: TRBJ2-5; clone size: .; D gene: .
CDR3 DNA: TGTGCCAGCTCACCGGACAGGGTCGAGAGGGAGCCCCAGCATTTT; CDR3 protein: CASSPDRVEREPQHF; V gene: TRBV18; J gene: TRBJ1-5; clone size: .; D gene: TRBD1
CDR3 DNA: TGTGCCAGCAGACAGGATTCCTATGGCTACACCTTC; CDR3 protein: CASRQDSYGYTF; V gene: TRBV2; J gene: TRBJ1-2; clone size: few; D gene: .
CDR3 DNA: TGTGCCAGCAGTTTGATTCCAGGTTTCTCTGGGGCCAACGTCCTGACTTTC; CDR3 protein: CASSLIPGFSGANVLTF; V gene: TRBV27; J gene: TRBJ2-6; clone size: few; D gene: .
CDR3 DNA: TGTGCCAGCAGTGACAGGGACTATGGCTACACCTTC; CDR3 protein: CASSDRDYGYTF; V gene: TRBV5-4; J gene: TRBJ1-2; clone size: .; D gene: TRBD1